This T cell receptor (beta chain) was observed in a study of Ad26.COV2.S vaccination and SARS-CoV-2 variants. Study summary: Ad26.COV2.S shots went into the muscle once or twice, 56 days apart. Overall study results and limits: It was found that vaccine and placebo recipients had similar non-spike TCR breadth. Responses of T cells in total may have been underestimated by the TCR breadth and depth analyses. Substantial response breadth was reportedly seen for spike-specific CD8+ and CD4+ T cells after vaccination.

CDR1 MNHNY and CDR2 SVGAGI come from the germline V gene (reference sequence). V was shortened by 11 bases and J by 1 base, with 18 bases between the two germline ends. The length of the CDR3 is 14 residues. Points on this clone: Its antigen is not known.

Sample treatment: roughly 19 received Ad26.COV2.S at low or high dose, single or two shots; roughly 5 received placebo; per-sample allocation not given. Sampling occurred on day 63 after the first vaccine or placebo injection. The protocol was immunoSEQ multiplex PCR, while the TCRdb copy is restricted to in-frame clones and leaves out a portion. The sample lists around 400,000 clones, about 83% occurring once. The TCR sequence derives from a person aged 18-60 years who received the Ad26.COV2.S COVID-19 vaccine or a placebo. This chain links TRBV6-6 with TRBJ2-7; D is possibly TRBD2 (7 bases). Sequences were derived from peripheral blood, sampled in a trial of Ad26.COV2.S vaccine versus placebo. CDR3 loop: CAGSTGGASYEQYF. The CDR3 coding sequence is TGTGCCGGATCCACGGGGGGCGCTTCCTACGAGCAGTACTTC.